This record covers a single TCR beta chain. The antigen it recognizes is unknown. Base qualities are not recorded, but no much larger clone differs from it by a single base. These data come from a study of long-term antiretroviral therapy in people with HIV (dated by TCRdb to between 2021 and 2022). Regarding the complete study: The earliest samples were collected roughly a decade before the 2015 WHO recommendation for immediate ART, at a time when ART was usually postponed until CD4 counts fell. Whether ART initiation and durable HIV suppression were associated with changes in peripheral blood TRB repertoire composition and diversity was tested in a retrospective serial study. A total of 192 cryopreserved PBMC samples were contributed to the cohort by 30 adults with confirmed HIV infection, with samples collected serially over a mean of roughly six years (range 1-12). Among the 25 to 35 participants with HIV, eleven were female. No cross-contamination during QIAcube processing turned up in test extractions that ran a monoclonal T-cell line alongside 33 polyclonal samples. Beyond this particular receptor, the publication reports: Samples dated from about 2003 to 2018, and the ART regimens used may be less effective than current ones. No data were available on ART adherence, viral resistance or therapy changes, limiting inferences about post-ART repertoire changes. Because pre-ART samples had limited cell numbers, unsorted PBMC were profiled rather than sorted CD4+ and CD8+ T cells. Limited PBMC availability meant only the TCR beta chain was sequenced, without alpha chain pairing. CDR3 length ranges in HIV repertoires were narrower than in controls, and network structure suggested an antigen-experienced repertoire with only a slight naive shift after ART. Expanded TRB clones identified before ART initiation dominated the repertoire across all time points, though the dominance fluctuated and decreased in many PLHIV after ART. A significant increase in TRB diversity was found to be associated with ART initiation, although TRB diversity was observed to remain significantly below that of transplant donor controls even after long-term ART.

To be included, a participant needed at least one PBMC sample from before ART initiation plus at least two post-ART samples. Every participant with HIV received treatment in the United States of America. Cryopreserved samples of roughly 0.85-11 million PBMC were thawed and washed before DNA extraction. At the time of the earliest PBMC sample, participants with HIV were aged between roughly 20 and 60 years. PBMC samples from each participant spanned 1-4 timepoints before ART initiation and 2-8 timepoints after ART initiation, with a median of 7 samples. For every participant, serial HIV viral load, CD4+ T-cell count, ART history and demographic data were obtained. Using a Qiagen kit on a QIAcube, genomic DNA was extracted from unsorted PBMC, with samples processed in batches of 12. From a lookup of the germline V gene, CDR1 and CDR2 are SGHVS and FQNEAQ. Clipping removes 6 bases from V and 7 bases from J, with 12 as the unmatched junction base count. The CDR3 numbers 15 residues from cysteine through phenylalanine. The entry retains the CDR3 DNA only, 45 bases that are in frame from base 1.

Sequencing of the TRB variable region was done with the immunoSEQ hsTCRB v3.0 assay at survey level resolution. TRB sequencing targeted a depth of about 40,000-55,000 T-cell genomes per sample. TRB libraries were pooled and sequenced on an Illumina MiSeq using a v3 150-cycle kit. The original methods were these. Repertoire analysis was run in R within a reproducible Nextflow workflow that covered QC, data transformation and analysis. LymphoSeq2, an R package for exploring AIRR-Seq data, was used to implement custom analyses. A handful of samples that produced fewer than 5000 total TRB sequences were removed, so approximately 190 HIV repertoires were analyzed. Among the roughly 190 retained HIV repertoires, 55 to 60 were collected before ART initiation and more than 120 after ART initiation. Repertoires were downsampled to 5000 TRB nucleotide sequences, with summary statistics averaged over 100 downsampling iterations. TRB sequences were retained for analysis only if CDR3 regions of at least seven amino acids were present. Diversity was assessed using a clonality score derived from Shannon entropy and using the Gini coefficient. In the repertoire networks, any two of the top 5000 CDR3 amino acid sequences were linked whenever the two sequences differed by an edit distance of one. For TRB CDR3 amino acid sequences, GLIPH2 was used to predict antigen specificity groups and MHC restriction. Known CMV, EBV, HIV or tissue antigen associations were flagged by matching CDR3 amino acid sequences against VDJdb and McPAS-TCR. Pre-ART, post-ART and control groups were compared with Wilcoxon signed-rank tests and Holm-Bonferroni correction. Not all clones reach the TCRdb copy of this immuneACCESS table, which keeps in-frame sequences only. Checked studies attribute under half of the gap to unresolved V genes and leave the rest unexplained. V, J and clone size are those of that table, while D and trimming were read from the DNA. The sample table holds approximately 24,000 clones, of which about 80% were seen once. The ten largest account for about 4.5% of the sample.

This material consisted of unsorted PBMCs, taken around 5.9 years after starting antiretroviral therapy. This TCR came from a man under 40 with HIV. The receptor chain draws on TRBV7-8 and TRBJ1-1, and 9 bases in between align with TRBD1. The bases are TGTGCCAGCAGGAGGGGACAGGGCCCGGGGTATGAAGCTTTCTTT. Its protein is CASRRGQGPGYEAFF. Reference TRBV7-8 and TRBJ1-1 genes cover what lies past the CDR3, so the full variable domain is GAGVSQSPRYKVAKRGQDVALRCDPISGHVSLFWYQQALGQGPEFLTYFQNEAQLDKSGLPSDRFFAERPEGSVSTLKIQRTQQEDSAVYLCASRRGQGPGYEAFFGQGTRLTVV.